This T cell receptor (beta chain) was found in a study of blood T cells in healthy people across ages. Study-level findings and limits: Measured against age, TCR beta diversity per million T cells decreased in a roughly linear manner.

For the second PCR, which ran for 7 to 11 cycles, a sample-barcoded 5' primer and a J-beta primer mix were used. A template-switch adaptor that had 12 random nucleotides put a tag on each cDNA molecule. Each CDR3 protein gets one entry after TCRdb re-called the 5' RACE reads with MiXCR. This sample carries about 380,000 distinct CDR3 sequences, about 49% of them seen once, and the ten largest clones take under 60%. Per germline, CDR1 SQVTM and CDR2 ANQGSEA. J lost 8 bases, V lost 8 bases, and 7 bases had no gene match. The CDR3 has 12 residues. About this clonotype: Its antigen remains unidentified.

Approximately 9.7 milliliters was the volume of peripheral blood drawn from each donor. The sequence derives from a man in his 60s in good health. The rearrangement joins TRBV29-1 to TRBJ2-1; 9 bases align to TRBD2. Sequencing used blood. The CDR3 protein is CSSYSGSHEQFF. The CDR3 bases are TGCAGCTCCTATAGCGGGAGCCATGAGCAGTTCTTC.